This T cell receptor (beta chain) derives from a study of T-cell memory formation after mild COVID-19. Study observations and caveats: Whereas later expanders leaned CD4+, clones contracting day 15 to 85 showed a balanced CD4/CD8 makeup. The SARS-CoV-2 specificity of second-wave clones reaching peak at day 37 remained unverified.

The V end lost 5 bases, the J end lost 0 bases, and 9 bases lay between the germline ends. From germline, CDR1 is SEHNR and CDR2 FQNEAQ (reference sequence). The CDR3 loop spans 14 amino acids. TCR alpha and TCR beta cDNA libraries with sample barcodes and UMIs came from 5'RACE using constant-segment primers. TCRdb reprocessed the 5' RACE reads via MiXCR and lists one record per CDR3 protein. The data hold some 160,000 distinct CDR3 sequences, with roughly 31% observed a single time. To note about this clonotype: The target antigen is unknown.

This chain joins TRBV7-9 and TRBJ2-3; D is perhaps TRBD2 (6 bases). The sequenced sample consisted of PBMCs or a T cell subset sorted from them (not recorded which). The sequence came from an adult woman who had mild COVID-19 (a few samples of this study predate the infection). Cell type and time point are not known. The CDR3 loop reads CASSRAGSTDTQYF. DNA of the CDR3: TGTGCCAGCAGCCGAGCGGGTAGCACAGATACGCAGTATTTT.